This T cell receptor beta chain is drawn from a study of type 1 regulatory T cells. On the study more broadly: T-allo10 is an in vitro-generated, Tr1-enriched CD4 T cell product specific for alloantigen.

For this clonotype: Its specificity is unknown.

Trimming took off 4 bases at V and 3 bases at J, with 12 bases between the two ends. The CDR3 sequence is 16 residues long. Germline CDR1 and CDR2: KGHDR and SFDVKD. Study findings and constraints: Compared with non-Tr1 cells, Tr1 cells showed a narrower TCR repertoire.

TCRdb itself ran the reads through MiXCR, one entry per CDR3 protein. The sample carries under 85,000 distinct CDR3 sequences, about 50% recorded once. The clonotype was recovered from a human donor in good health. Specimen: cultured non-Tr1 T cells, either the whole culture or a sorted T cell fraction (not recorded which). This rearrangement joins TRBV24-1 to TRBJ2-6; no clear D. CDR3 sequence: CATSDPGRGGANVLTF. In DNA form, the CDR3 reads TGTGCCACCAGTGACCCTGGACGCGGTGGGGCCAACGTCCTGACTTTC.